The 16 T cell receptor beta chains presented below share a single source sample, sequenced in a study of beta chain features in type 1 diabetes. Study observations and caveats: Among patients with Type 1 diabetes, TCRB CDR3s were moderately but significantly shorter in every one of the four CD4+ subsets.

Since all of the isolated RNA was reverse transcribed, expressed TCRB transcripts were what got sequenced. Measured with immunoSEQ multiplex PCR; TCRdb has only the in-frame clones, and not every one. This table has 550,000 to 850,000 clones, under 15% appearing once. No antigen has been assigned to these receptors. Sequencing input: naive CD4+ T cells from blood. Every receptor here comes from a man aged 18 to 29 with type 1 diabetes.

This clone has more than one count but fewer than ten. The CDR3 spells CASRTPYTF. The CDR3 nucleotides read TGTGCCAGCCGAACTCCGTACACCTTC. The chain carries TRBV28 and TRBJ1-2, with no clear D. CDR1 MDHEN and CDR2 SYDVKM come from the germline V gene. Between the trimmed V and J ends, which lost 8 bases and 11 bases, there was a span of 9 bases. The length of the CDR3 is 9 residues.

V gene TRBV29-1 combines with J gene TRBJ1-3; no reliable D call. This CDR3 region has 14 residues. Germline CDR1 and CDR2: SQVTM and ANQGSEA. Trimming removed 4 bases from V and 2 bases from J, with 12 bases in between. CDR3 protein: CSVVETVPGNTIYF. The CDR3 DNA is TGCAGCGTTGTGGAAACTGTCCCTGGAAACACCATATATTTT. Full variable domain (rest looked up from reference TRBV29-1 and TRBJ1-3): SAVISQKPSRDICQRGTSLTIQCQVDSQVTMMFWYRQQPGQSLTLIATANQGSEATYESGFVIDKFPISRPNLTFSTLTVSNMSPEDSSIYLCSVVETVPGNTIYFGEGSWLTVV.

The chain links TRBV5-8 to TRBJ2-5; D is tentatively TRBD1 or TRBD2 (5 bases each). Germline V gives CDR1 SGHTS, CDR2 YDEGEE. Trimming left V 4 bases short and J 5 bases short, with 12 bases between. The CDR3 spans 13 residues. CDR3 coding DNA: TGTGCCAGCAGCCGGGACGCACGGGAGACCCAGTACTTC. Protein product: CASSRDARETQYF.

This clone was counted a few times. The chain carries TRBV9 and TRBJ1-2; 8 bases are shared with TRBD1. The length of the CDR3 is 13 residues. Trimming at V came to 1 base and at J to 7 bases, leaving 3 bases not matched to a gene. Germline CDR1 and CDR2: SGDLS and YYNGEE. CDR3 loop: CASSVQGARGYTF. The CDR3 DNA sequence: TGTGCCAGCAGCGTACAGGGGGCGCGTGGCTACACCTTC.

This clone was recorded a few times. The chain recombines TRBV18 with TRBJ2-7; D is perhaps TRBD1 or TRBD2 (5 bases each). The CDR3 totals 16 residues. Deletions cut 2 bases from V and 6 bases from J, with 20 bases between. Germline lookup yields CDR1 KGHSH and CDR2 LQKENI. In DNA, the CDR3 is TGTGCCAGCTCACCAAACAGTGGCGTGGTTGGGGGCGAGCAGTACTTC. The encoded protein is CASSPNSGVVGGEQYF.

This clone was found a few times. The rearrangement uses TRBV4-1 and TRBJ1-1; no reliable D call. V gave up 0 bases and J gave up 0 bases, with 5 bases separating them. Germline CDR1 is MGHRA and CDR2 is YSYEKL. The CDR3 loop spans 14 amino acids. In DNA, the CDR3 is TGCGCCAGCAGCCAAGACAGGTTGAACACTGAAGCTTTCTTT. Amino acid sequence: CASSQDRLNTEAFF.

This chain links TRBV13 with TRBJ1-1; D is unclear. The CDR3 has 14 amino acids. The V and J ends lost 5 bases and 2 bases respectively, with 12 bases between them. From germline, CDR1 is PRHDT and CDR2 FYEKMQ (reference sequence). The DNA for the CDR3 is TGTGCCAGCAGCCTCGGGCCCGGCAACACTGAAGCTTTCTTT. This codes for CASSLGPGNTEAFF.

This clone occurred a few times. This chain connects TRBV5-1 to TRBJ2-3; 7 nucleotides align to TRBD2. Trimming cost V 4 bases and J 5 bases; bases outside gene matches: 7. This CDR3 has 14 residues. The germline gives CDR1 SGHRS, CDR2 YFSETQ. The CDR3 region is CASSLEPGGDTQYF. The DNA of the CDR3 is TGCGCCAGCAGCCTAGAACCGGGGGGAGATACGCAGTATTTT.

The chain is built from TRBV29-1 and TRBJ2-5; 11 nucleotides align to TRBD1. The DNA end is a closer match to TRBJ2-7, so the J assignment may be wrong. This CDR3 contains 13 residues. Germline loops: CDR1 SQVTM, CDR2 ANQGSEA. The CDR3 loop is CSVPGQGAYEQYF. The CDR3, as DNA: TGCAGCGTCCCGGGACAGGGGGCCTACGAGCAGTACTTC.

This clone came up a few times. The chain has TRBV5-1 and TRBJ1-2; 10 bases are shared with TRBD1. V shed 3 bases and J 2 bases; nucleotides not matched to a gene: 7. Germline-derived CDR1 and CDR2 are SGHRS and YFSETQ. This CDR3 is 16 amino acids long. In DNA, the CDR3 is TGCGCCAGCAGCTCAGCGGGGACAGGGGCCAACTATGGCTACACCTTC. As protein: CASSSAGTGANYGYTF.

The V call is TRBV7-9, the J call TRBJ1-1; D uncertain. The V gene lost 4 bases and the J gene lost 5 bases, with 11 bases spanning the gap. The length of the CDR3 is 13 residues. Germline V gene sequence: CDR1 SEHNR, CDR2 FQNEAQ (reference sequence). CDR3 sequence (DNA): TGTGCCAGCAGCTCAAACCCCCAGACTGAAGCTTTCTTT. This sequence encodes CASSSNPQTEAFF.

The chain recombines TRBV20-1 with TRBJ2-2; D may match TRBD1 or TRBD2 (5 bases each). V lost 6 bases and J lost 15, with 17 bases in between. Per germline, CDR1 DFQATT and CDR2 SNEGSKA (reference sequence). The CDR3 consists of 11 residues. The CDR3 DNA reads TGCAGTGCGGCATTGTTAGGGACGGTGTTTTTT. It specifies CSAALLGTVFF.

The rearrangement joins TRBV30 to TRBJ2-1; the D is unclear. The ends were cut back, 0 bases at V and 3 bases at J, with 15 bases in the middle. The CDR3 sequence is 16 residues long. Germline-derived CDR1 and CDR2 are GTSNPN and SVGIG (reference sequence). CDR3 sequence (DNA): TGTGCCTGGAGTGTACGTGGCTCTGTTATCTACAATGAGCAGTTCTTC. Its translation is CAWSVRGSVIYNEQFF. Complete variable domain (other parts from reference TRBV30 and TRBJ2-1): SQTIHQWPATLVQPVGSPLSLECTVEGTSNPNLYWYRQAAGRGLQLLFYSVGIGQISSEVPQNLSASRPQDRQFILSSKKLLLSDSGFYLCAWSVRGSVIYNEQFFGPGTRLTVL.

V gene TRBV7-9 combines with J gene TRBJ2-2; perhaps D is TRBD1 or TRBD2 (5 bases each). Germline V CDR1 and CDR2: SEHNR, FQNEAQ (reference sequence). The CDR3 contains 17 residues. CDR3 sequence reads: CAILNEGKRLNTGELFF. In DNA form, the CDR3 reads TGTGCTATTCTTAATGAGGGGAAGCGGCTAAACACCGGGGAGCTGTTTTTT.

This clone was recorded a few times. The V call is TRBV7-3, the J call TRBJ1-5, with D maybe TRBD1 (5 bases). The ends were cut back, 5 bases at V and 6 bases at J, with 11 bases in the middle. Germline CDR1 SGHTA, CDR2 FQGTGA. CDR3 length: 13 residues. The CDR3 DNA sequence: TGTGCCAGCAGCCAAGGGGAAGGTCAGCCCCAGCATTTT. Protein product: CASSQGEGQPQHF.

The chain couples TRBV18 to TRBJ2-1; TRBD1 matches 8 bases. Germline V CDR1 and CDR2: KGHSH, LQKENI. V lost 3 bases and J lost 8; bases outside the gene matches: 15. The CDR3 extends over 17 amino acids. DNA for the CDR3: TGTGCCAGCTCACCCCTCATGACAGGGGCGAGTAACCATGAGCAGTTCTTC. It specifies CASSPLMTGASNHEQFF.